This T cell receptor (beta chain) was identified in a study of CXCR3-negative and CXCR3-positive naive CD8 T cells. The CDR3 extends over 17 amino acids. Per the germline V gene, CDR1 is SGHVS and CDR2 is FNYEAQ. CD45RO-CCR7+CD27+CD95- expression identified naive CD8+ T cells. A word on this clonotype: As yet, its antigen is unknown.

Regarding the study as a whole: Upon cryopreservation, CXCR3 expression partially decreased, and most assays used fresh PBMCs. In CXCR3-positive naive cells, the TRB CDR3s were more hydrophobic than in CXCR3-negative naive cells. Comparably high diversity was seen in both naive subsets, and much lower diversity in memory CD8+ cells.

The authors made the TRB cDNA libraries by 5' RACE using UMI labels. Reprocessing the 5' RACE reads, TCRdb reports a single entry for every CDR3 protein and omits DNA. The repertoire shows about 150,000 distinct CDR3 sequences; the top ten hold approximately 0.51%. This clonotype was sampled from a human donor in good health. Some clones in this sample may be carry-over from other donors' samples. Specimen: naive CXCR3+ CD8+ T cells from blood. Subset of the sample: CD45RO-CCR7+CD27+CD95- naive CD8+ T cells expressing CXCR3 (TNR3+). The V gene is TRBV7-6, the J gene TRBJ2-7; the D gene TCRdb calls, TRBD2, cannot be checked with no DNA. Here the CDR3 reads CASSATLGTSGFYEQYF.